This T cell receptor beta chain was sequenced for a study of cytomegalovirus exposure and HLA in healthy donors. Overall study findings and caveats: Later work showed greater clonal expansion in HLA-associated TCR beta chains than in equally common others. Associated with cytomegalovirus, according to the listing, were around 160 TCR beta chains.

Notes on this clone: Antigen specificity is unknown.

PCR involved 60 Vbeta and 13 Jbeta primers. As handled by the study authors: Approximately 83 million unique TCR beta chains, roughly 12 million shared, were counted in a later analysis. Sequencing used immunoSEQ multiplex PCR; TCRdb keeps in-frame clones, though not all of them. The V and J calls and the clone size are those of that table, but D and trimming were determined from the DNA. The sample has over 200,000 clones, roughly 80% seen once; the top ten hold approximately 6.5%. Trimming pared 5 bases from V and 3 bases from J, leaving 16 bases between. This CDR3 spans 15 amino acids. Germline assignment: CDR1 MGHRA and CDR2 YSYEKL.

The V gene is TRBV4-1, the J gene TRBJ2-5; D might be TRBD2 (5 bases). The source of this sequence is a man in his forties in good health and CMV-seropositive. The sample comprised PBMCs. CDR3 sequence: CASSKTRAWEETQYF. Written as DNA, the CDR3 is TGCGCCAGCAGCAAAACGAGGGCGTGGGAAGAGACCCAGTACTTC.